Listed here is a single T cell receptor (beta chain). The target antigen is unknown. Looked up from germline, CDR1 is SGHTA and CDR2 is FQGNSA. Germline trimming cut 0 bases from V and 0 bases from J; bases unmatched to any gene: 1. CDR3 size: 15 residues. This record comes from a study of CD8 T cells in ankylosing spondylitis. Findings and limits, study-wide: A CD8+ phenotype characterized the disease-linked clones, which were relatively rare in peripheral blood. Within matched ankylosing spondylitis synovial fluid, disease-linked clones were reportedly significantly enriched. What appeared characteristic of ankylosing spondylitis blood was a TCR beta motif of under 10 highly homologous variants.

Using quantitative 5'-RACE with molecular barcodes, the authors made TCR beta libraries. TCRdb analysed the 5' RACE reads with MiXCR anew, one entry per CDR3 protein. This sample has 220,000 or so distinct CDR3 sequences; over 9.5% occur once, and the top ten carry 20% to 25%. The source is a male donor with ankylosing spondylitis or in good health (not recorded which). Sample: blood, either unsorted or a sorted T cell fraction (not recorded which). The chain carries TRBV7-2 and TRBJ2-7, with TRBD1 identical over 8 bases. The CDR3, as DNA: TGTGCCAGCAGCTTAGCGGGACAGGCCTCCTACGAGCAGTACTTC. The encoded protein is CASSLAGQASYEQYF. The full variable domain, its missing parts supplied by reference TRBV7-2 and TRBJ2-7, is GAGVSQSPSNKVTEKGKDVELRCDPISGHTALYWYRQSLGQGLEFLIYFQGNSAPDKSGLPSDRFSAERTGGSVSTLTIQRTQQEDSAVYLCASSLAGQASYEQYFGPGTRLTVT.